The 7 T cell receptor beta chains below all came from one sample that was sequenced in a study of blood T cell repertoires in COVID-19. TCRdb's table, derived via immunoSEQ multiplex PCR, lists solely in-frame clones and lacks some. The table has about 120,000 clones, 80% to 90% seen once. The sample consisted of peripheral blood. The receptors here all came from a man between 65 and 85 years old with active or convalescent COVID-19.

This chain connects TRBV28 to TRBJ1-4; 7 nucleotides line up with TRBD1. The germline gives CDR1 MDHEN, CDR2 SYDVKM. With V trimmed by 5 bases and J by 0 bases, 6 bases remained unmatched. This CDR3 region has 16 residues. The CDR3 spells CASSTPTGATNEKLFF. CDR3 coding DNA: TGTGCCAGCAGTACGCCTACAGGGGCAACTAATGAAAAACTGTTTTTT.

The rearrangement uses TRBV7-9 and TRBJ1-3; no clear D gene. Germline values: CDR1 SEHNR, CDR2 FQNEAQ (reference sequence). V gave up 6 bases and J gave up 0 bases, with 6 bases separating them. The CDR3 extends over 13 amino acids. For the CDR3, the DNA is TGTGCCAGCAGATCCAGCTCTGGAAACACCATATATTTT. Protein sequence: CASRSSSGNTIYF.

The genes are TRBV19 and TRBJ2-2; D uncertain. Germline V gene sequence: CDR1 LNHDA, CDR2 SQIVND (reference sequence). CDR3 length: 13 residues. The V and J ends lost 5 bases and 2 bases respectively, with 6 bases between them. DNA for the CDR3: TGTGCCAGTAGTTCCTCCAACACCGGGGAGCTGTTTTTT. Translation gives CASSSSNTGELFF. The variable domain in full, completed from reference TRBV19 and TRBJ2-2, reads DGGITQSPKYLFRKEGQNVTLSCEQNLNHDAMYWYRQDPGQGLRLIYYSQIVNDFQKGDIAEGYSVSREKKESFPLTVTSAQKNPTAFYLCASSSSNTGELFFGEGSRLTVL.

V is TRBV5-1 and J is TRBJ2-3, with unresolved D. Germline V CDR1 and CDR2: SGHRS, YFSETQ. CDR3 length: 14 amino acids. V lost 4 bases and J 2 bases, leaving 11 bases between the germline ends. The CDR3 region has the DNA TGCGCCAGCAGCGGCGGCTCAGACACAGATACGCAGTATTTT. Its protein product is CASSGGSDTDTQYF.

The chain employs TRBV19 and TRBJ1-1; 7 bases align to TRBD1. CDR3 length: 14 residues. Germline-derived CDR1 and CDR2 are LNHDA and SQIVND (reference sequence). V was clipped by 6 bases and J by 1 base; unmatched bases: 5. The CDR3 sequence is CASSPQGRNTEAFF. The CDR3 region has the DNA TGTGCCAGTAGCCCACAGGGGAGGAACACTGAAGCTTTCTTT.

This clone was observed a single time. The rearrangement uses TRBV28 and TRBJ2-2, with 9 nucleotides matching TRBD2. The CDR3 has 17 residues. The germline V gene has CDR1 MDHEN and CDR2 SYDVKM. V gave up 3 bases and J gave up 1 base; unmatched junction bases: 6. CDR3 sequence: CASSFRLAGQNTGELFF. CDR3 DNA sequence: TGTGCCAGCAGTTTTCGGCTAGCGGGACAGAACACCGGGGAGCTGTTTTTT.

This clone showed up just once. This chain uses TRBV5-1 with TRBJ2-5; D ambiguous. Germline loops: CDR1 SGHRS, CDR2 YFSETQ. V dropped 4 bases and J dropped 7 bases, with 8 bases sitting between them. The CDR3 sequence is 11 residues long. CDR3 region: CASSAVVTQYF. CDR3 bases: TGCGCCAGCAGCGCTGTAGTGACCCAGTACTTC.